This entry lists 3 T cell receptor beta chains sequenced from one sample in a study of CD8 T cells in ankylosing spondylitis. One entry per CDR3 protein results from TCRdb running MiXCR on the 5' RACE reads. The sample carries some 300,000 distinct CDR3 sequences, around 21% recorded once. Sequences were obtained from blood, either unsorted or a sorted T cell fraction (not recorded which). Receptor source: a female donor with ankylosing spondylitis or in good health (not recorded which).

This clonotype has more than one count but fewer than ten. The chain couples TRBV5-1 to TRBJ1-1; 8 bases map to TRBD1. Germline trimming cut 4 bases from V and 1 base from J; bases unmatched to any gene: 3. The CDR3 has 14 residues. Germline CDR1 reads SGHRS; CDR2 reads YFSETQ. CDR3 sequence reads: CASSTRGPNTEAFF. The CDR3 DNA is TGCGCCAGCAGCACCAGGGGGCCGAACACTGAAGCTTTCTTT.

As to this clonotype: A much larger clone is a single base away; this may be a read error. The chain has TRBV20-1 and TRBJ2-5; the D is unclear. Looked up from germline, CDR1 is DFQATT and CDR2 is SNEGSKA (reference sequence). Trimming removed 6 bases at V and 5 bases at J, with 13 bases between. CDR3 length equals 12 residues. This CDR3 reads CSASQARETQYF. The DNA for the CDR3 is TGCAGTGCATCTCAGGCCCGGGAGACCCAGTACTTC.

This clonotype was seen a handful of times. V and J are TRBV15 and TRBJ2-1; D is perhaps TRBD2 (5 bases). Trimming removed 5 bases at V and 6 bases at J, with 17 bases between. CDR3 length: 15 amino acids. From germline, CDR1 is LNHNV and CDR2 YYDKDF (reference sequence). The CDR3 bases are TGTGCCACCAGCCCCCGAGGGCGAGTTTTCAATGAGCAGTTCTTC. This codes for CATSPRGRVFNEQFF.